This T cell receptor (beta chain) is drawn from a study of Ad26.COV2.S vaccination and SARS-CoV-2 variants. TCRdb keeps only in-frame clones here, not all; method: immunoSEQ multiplex PCR. This repertoire shows about 420,000 clones, 88% found once; its top ten account for 3.6%. The treatment here: some 20 received Ad26.COV2.S at low or high dose, single or two shots; roughly five received placebo; per-sample allocation not given. Sampling occurred on day 63 after the first vaccine or placebo injection. This clone has only a few counts. Germline V gives CDR1 SGHRS, CDR2 YFSETQ. V was clipped by 2 bases and J by 9 bases, with 15 bases between them. CDR3 length equals 14 residues.

The sample here was peripheral blood, taken in a trial of Ad26.COV2.S vaccine versus placebo. V and J are TRBV5-1 and TRBJ2-1; no clear D. The receptor's source is a person aged 18-60 years who received the Ad26.COV2.S COVID-19 vaccine or a placebo. The CDR3 loop reads CASSLPLLSGEQFF. The CDR3 coding sequence is TGCGCCAGCAGCTTACCCTTGCTGAGTGGTGAGCAGTTCTTC.